These T cell receptor beta chains were read from a single sample in a study of identical twins. Each CDR3 protein is one row after TCRdb ran MiXCR on the 5' RACE reads. The profile shows about 240,000 distinct CDR3 sequences, 10% of them singletons. The sample comprised memory T cells sorted from blood. Receptors were obtained from a man aged 50 to 59 in good health. CDR3s include the opening cysteine and the closing phenylalanine or tryptophan. Each record gives: V gene, J gene, clone size, D gene, CDR3 DNA, CDR3 protein. D genes are given only for firm matches. Clone size is stated in some rows and not others, as once, few, many or a class when expanded.

TRBV28	TRBJ2-4	-	TRBD2	TGTGCCAGCTCGCAGGGGTCTAGCGGGAGGGAGTACATTCAGTACTTC	CASSQGSSGREYIQYF
TRBV6-2/TRBV6-3	TRBJ2-7	many	TRBD2	TGTGCCAGCAGTTACCTCGGGAGGGCCAACGAGCAGTACTTC	CASSYLGRANEQYF
TRBV10-3	TRBJ1-4	few	TRBD1	TGTGCCATCGGAGACAGGGGTAGGAATGAAAAACTGTTTTTT	CAIGDRGRNEKLFF
TRBV6-5	TRBJ1-2	-	-	TGTGCCAGCAGTTACTTCCAAGGGGATGGCTACACCTTC	CASSYFQGDGYTF
TRBV6-1	TRBJ1-3	-	-	TGTGCCAGCAGCCGCCCCGGCGGGAGCTCTGGAAACACCATATATTTT	CASSRPGGSSGNTIYF
TRBV3-1	TRBJ2-7	-	-	TGTGCCAGCAGCCCACCACCGGGACGGATGGTCTACGAGCAGTACTTC	CASSPPPGRMVYEQYF
TRBV19	TRBJ2-1	many	TRBD2	TGTGCCAGTAGTATACGTCGAGCGGGGGTCTACAATGAGCAGTTCTTC	CASSIRRAGVYNEQFF
TRBV27	TRBJ2-7	many	-	TGTGCCAGCAGGCGTACGAACTCCTACGAGCAGTACTTC	CASRRTNSYEQYF
TRBV7-9	TRBJ2-5	many	TRBD1	TGTGCCAGCAGCTTACCAAGGACAGGGGGCCAAGAGACCCAGTACTTC	CASSLPRTGGQETQYF
TRBV20-1	TRBJ2-1	-	TRBD2	TGCAGTGCTAACCCTTCGGGGGGGGCCTTCGGCAATGAGCAGTTCTTC	CSANPSGGAFGNEQFF
TRBV28	TRBJ2-1	-	TRBD2	TGTGCCAGCAGTCCTATTACGAACCTAGCGGGAGGACCCTACAATGAGCAGTTCTTC	CASSPITNLAGGPYNEQFF
TRBV3-1	TRBJ1-2	-	-	TGTGCCAGCAGCCAAATTGGTAGCGGCAGGGGCTATGGCTACACCTTC	CASSQIGSGRGYGYTF
TRBV6-5	TRBJ2-7	many	-	TGTGCCAGCAGTTTAGGCGGTGTGGTCGAGCAGTACTTC	CASSLGGVVEQYF
TRBV3-1	TRBJ2-7	few	-	TGTGCCAGCAGCCACGGGGTCGGGGAGCAGTACTTC	CASSHGVGEQYF
TRBV7-2	TRBJ1-2	many	TRBD1	TGTGCCAGCAGCCGGGGGACAGGGGAATTTCATGGCTACACCTTC	CASSRGTGEFHGYTF
TRBV28	TRBJ1-6	-	-	TGTGCCAGCAGTTTAATATTGGGACCGGGCAGTTCACCCCTCCACTTT	CASSLILGPGSSPLHF
TRBV9	TRBJ1-6	-	-	TGTGCCAGCAGCGTAGACCCTATTGATAGCTCCTATAATTCACCCCTCCACTTT	CASSVDPIDSSYNSPLHF
TRBV7-6	TRBJ1-3	many	-	TGTGCCAGCAGCTTAGATCCGGCTGGAAACACCATATATTTT	CASSLDPAGNTIYF
TRBV9	TRBJ2-5	many	TRBD2	TGTGCCAGCAGCGTATCTAGCGGGGCACAAGAGACCCAGTACTTC	CASSVSSGAQETQYF
TRBV20-1	TRBJ2-5	-	TRBD2	TGCAGTGGCGTAGCGGGGGGTACCCAAGAGACCCAGTACTTC	CSGVAGGTQETQYF
TRBV6-6	TRBJ2-5	-	-	TGTGCCAGCAGTTTCACAGGCGTCGTGCCCCAGTACTTC	CASSFTGVVPQYF
TRBV28	TRBJ2-1	once	-	TGTGCCAGCAGAACCTTGGAACTGAACAATGAGCAGTTCTTC	CASRTLELNNEQFF
TRBV7-9	TRBJ2-4	-	TRBD1	TGTGCCAGCAGTATGGGACAGAAGCAGTACTTC	CASSMGQKQYF
TRBV7-2	TRBJ2-7	-	-	TGTGCCAGCAGCCCCCCAGGTGCGGGGGCCGAAGAGCAGTACTTC	CASSPPGAGAEEQYF
TRBV12-3/TRBV12-4	TRBJ1-1	many	-	TGTGCCAGCAGTCCTGGACAGTTGGGAGAAGCTTTCTTT	CASSPGQLGEAFF
TRBV27	TRBJ2-1	many	-	TGTGCCAGCAGTTTAGGCGGCGGGTGGAATGAGCAGTTCTTC	CASSLGGGWNEQFF